This T cell receptor beta chain was recorded in a study of T cell clonotyping in hematopoietic cell transplantation. Study-level results: Few recipient clonotypes overlapped donors; over 95% were de novo at given depth. Graft donor and pretransplant recipient Inverse Simpson Index values predicted broader posttransplant TCR diversity. Recipient TCR diversity dropped after transplant; expanded clonotypes rose from day 30 to 180.

The germline V and J ends were trimmed by 0 bases and 6 bases, with 12 bases remaining between them. Per the germline V gene, CDR1 is SGHNT and CDR2 is YYREEE (reference sequence). The CDR3 is 15 residues long. As regards this clone: Its antigen remains unidentified.

Profiling relied on immunoSEQ multiplex PCR, and the TCRdb table lists in-frame clones only, not all of them. The table lists more than 12,000 clones, about 60% of them singletons. Input material: PBMCs. The receptor was derived from a human donor who either received an allogeneic hematopoietic cell transplant for a myeloid malignancy or was a related donor (not recorded which). Some clones in this sample may be carry-over from other donors' samples. The V and J genes are TRBV5-4 and TRBJ2-2; D is unresolved. DNA of the CDR3: TGTGCCAGCAGCTTGGCTGAAAACCGGGCCGGGGAGCTGTTTTTT. It codes for CASSLAENRAGELFF.